This entry lists 24 T cell receptor beta chains sequenced from one sample in a study of blood T cell repertoires in COVID-19. Assay: immunoSEQ multiplex PCR; the TCRdb copy retains only in-frame clones and omits some. The sample lists approximately 90,000 clones, roughly three quarters seen once, with over 9% in the top ten. Material for sequencing was peripheral blood. The receptors were sampled from a man in his sixties or seventies with acute or convalescent COVID-19.

This rearrangement joins TRBV19 to TRBJ2-1; perhaps TRBD1 as D (5 bases). Trimming stripped 10 bases from V and 9 bases from J, with 13 bases between. The CDR3 is made up of 11 amino acids. Germline lookup yields CDR1 LNHDA and CDR2 SQIVND (reference sequence). The CDR3 is CATETRGEQFF. CDR3 sequence (DNA): TGTGCCACCGAAACAAGGGGTGAGCAGTTCTTC.

The V and J genes are TRBV2 and TRBJ2-2, with D unclear. The V gene's germline CDR1 is SNHLY and CDR2 FYNNEI. Trimming pared 6 bases from V and 0 bases from J, leaving 8 bases between. The CDR3 length is 14 residues. As DNA, the CDR3 is TGTGCCAGCAGGGCAGAGGCGAACACCGGGGAGCTGTTTTTT. Translation: CASRAEANTGELFF.

The J gene is TRBJ2-3, the V gene TRBV28; 10 positions match TRBD2. Trimming cost V 3 bases and J 4 bases; bases outside gene matches: 13. The V gene's germline CDR1 is MDHEN and CDR2 SYDVKM. This CDR3 spans 18 amino acids. The CDR3 sequence: CASSLSLLAGPRADTQYF. CDR3 in DNA: TGTGCCAGCAGTTTGAGCTTACTAGCGGGGCCTAGGGCAGATACGCAGTATTTT.

This clone was detected only a few times. The rearrangement uses TRBV2 and TRBJ2-1; D is uncertain. Trimming took 10 bases from V and 5 from J, leaving 12 bases between them. The CDR3 is 12 residues long. Germline V gene data show CDR1 as SNHLY and CDR2 as FYNNEI. CDR3 in amino acids: CATTTHDNEQFF. The CDR3 DNA is TGTGCCACCACGACACATGACAATGAGCAGTTCTTC. The whole variable domain, remainder taken from reference TRBV2 and TRBJ2-1, is EPEVTQTPSHQVTQMGQEVILRCVPISNHLYFYWYRQILGQKVEFLVSFYNNEISEKSEIFDDQFSVERPDGSNFTLKIRSTKLEDSAMYFCATTTHDNEQFFGPGTRLTVL.

The chain joins TRBV29-1 to TRBJ2-1; 9 bases line up with TRBD1. Germline CDR1 SQVTM, CDR2 ANQGSEA. CDR3 length equals 13 residues. V was clipped by 1 base and J by 5 bases; unmatched bases: 0. Here the CDR3 reads CSVEGTGDNEQFF. The CDR3 DNA reads as TGCAGCGTTGAAGGGACAGGGGACAATGAGCAGTTCTTC.

J is TRBJ1-2 and V is TRBV6-5; the D is unclear. The V end was cut by 5 bases, the J end by 2 bases, with 9 bases between. The V gene's germline CDR1 is MNHEY and CDR2 SVGAGI. This CDR3 is 13 amino acids long. The CDR3 DNA follows: TGTGCCAGCAGTCCCGACACAAACTATGGCTACACCTTC. It yields the protein CASSPDTNYGYTF.

The genes are TRBV10-2 and TRBJ1-2; D gene ambiguous. The CDR3 consists of 12 residues. V was cut by 2 bases and J by 6 bases, with 7 bases left in between. Germline lookup yields CDR1 WSHSY and CDR2 SAAADI. The CDR3 protein is CASSEVLDGYTF. CDR3 bases: TGCGCCAGCAGTGAGGTTCTAGATGGCTACACCTTC.

The chain links TRBV5-1 to TRBJ1-2, with no clear D. V was pared by 0 bases and J by 5 bases, with 11 bases between. The CDR3 contains 14 residues. Per germline, CDR1 SGHRS and CDR2 YFSETQ. CDR3 sequence reads: CASSLVPGKYGYTF. For the CDR3, the DNA is TGCGCCAGCAGCTTGGTCCCGGGGAAGTATGGCTACACCTTC.

This clone appeared a few times. This chain connects TRBV12-3 or TRBV12-4 to TRBJ1-1, with D perhaps TRBD1 (5 bases). The CDR3 runs 13 residues. Trimming left V 1 base short and J 5 bases short, with 8 bases between. CDR3 nucleotide sequence: TGTGCCAGCAGTTTAGGGGGCTGGACTGAAGCTTTCTTT. Translation: CASSLGGWTEAFF.

In DNA, the CDR3 is TGCGCCAGCAGCTTGGGACAGGGGCTAACAGATACGCAGTATTTT. Its protein is CASSLGQGLTDTQYF. The chain combines TRBV5-1 with TRBJ2-3; TRBD1 aligns across 8 bases. In germline, CDR1 is SGHRS, CDR2 YFSETQ. V dropped 0 bases and J dropped 3; count of bases not matched to a gene: 3. This CDR3 spans 15 amino acids. The whole variable domain, filled in from reference TRBV5-1 and TRBJ2-3, reads KAGVTQTPRYLIKTRGQQVTLSCSPISGHRSVSWYQQTPGQGLQFLFEYFSETQRNKGNFPGRFSGRQFSNSRSEMNVSTLELGDSALYLCASSLGQGLTDTQYFGPGTRLTVL.

CDR3 loop: CASSKGGAAQETQYF. In DNA form, the CDR3 reads TGTGCCAGCAGCAAAGGGGGAGCTGCCCAGGAGACCCAGTACTTC. V usage is TRBV21-1 and J usage is TRBJ2-5; the DNA was not compared with TRBD2, the D call given in the table. TRBV21-1 is marked as a pseudogene. This CDR3 is 15 amino acids long.

The chain combines TRBV5-1 with TRBJ2-2, with 7 bases that match TRBD2. CDR1 is SGHRS, CDR2 YFSETQ, per germline. The CDR3 contains 15 residues. Unmatched junction bases numbered 7, after V lost 4 bases and J lost 4 bases. As DNA, the CDR3 is TGCGCCAGCAGCCCCGAGCGGGGCGGCACCGGGGAGCTGTTTTTT. It yields the protein CASSPERGGTGELFF.

This chain uses TRBV28 with TRBJ2-1; 7 bases fit TRBD1. V was clipped by 7 bases and J by 6 bases; unmatched bases: 3. Germline CDR1 reads MDHEN; CDR2 reads SYDVKM. The CDR3 extends over 12 amino acids. This chain's CDR3 is CASKGDSNEQFF. The CDR3 DNA is TGTGCCAGCAAAGGGGACAGCAATGAGCAGTTCTTC.

The table lists this clone with a few counts. The chain carries TRBV2 and TRBJ1-4, with D tentatively TRBD1 (6 bases). V lost 3 bases and J 13 bases, leaving 21 bases between the germline ends. Germline CDR1 is SNHLY and CDR2 is FYNNEI. CDR3 length: 15 residues. The CDR3 here is CASSDGRTAPEGLFF. The CDR3 coding sequence is TGTGCCAGCAGTGATGGAAGGACAGCCCCCGAAGGACTGTTTTTT.

This clone appeared a few times. The chain joins TRBV10-1 to TRBJ1-5, with 7 bases that match TRBD1. Losses at the gene ends were 11 bases for V and 5 bases for J; bases not matched to a gene: 9. This CDR3 is 13 amino acids long. Germline CDR1 reads WNHNN; CDR2 reads SYGVQD (reference sequence). The CDR3 spells CAAYRGEDQPQHF. In nucleotides, the CDR3 is TGCGCCGCGTACAGGGGTGAAGATCAGCCCCAGCATTTT.

This clone came up many times. The rearrangement joins TRBV5-6 to TRBJ2-5; a weak D match, TRBD2 (6 bases). The germline V gene encodes CDR1 SGHDT and CDR2 YYEEEE. This CDR3 contains 13 residues. Trimming took off 4 bases at V and 2 bases at J, with 9 bases between the two ends. CDR3 coding DNA: TGTGCCAGCAGCCAGGGACTGCAAGAGACCCAGTACTTC. As protein: CASSQGLQETQYF.

This chain connects TRBV9 to TRBJ1-2; 8 bases line up with TRBD1. After removal of 2 bases from V and 7 bases from J, the junction contained 4 bases not matched to a gene. The CDR3 covers 13 residues. From germline, CDR1 is SGDLS and CDR2 YYNGEE. CDR3 in amino acids: CASSVDRGGGYTF. The CDR3 DNA sequence: TGTGCCAGCAGCGTTGACAGGGGAGGTGGCTACACCTTC. Supplemented by reference TRBV9 and TRBJ1-2, the full variable domain reads DSGVTQTPKHLITATGQRVTLRCSPRSGDLSVYWYQQSLDQGLQFLIQYYNGEERAKGNILERFSAQQFPDLHSELNLSSLELGDSALYFCASSVDRGGGYTFGSGTRLTVV.

In this sample, this clone turned up once. The genes are TRBV30 and TRBJ2-5; D is perhaps TRBD1 (5 bases). With 4 bases removed from V and 5 bases from J, the gap between germline ends came to 14 bases. The CDR3 consists of 13 residues. In germline, CDR1 is GTSNPN, CDR2 SVGIG (reference sequence). The CDR3 DNA reads as TGTGCCTGGACAGGGCTCCCCGGCGAGACCCAGTACTTC. As protein: CAWTGLPGETQYF.

The J gene is TRBJ1-2, the V gene TRBV5-4, with D possibly matching TRBD1 (5 bases). CDR3 length equals 14 residues. Germline CDR1 reads SGHNT; CDR2 reads YYREEE (reference sequence). V was shortened by 0 bases and J by 1 base, with 7 bases between the two germline ends. The CDR3 sequence is CASSLGQFNYGYTF. Written as DNA, the CDR3 is TGTGCCAGCAGCTTGGGACAGTTTAACTATGGCTACACCTTC.

This clone has just one count. This chain links TRBV28 with TRBJ1-4; D uncertain. The CDR3 has 13 amino acids. Germline loops: CDR1 MDHEN, CDR2 SYDVKM. Trimming took 5 bases from V and 7 from J, leaving 11 bases between them. The CDR3 sequence: CASSHQTGEKLFF. The CDR3 DNA reads as TGTGCCAGCAGTCACCAAACGGGTGAAAAACTGTTTTTT.

The rearrangement links TRBV28 to TRBJ2-2; possible D gene TRBD2, 7 bases. Trimming cost V 3 bases and J 1 base, with 9 bases left between them. The CDR3 length is 15 residues. Germline CDR1 reads MDHEN; CDR2 reads SYDVKM. In DNA form, the CDR3 reads TGTGCCAGCAGTTTGAGGGGGGGGAACACCGGGGAGCTGTTTTTT. Translated: CASSLRGGNTGELFF. The variable domain in full, with the rest retrieved from reference TRBV28 and TRBJ2-2, is DVKVTQSSRYLVKRTGEKVFLECVQDMDHENMFWYRQDPGLGLRLIYFSYDVKMKEKGDIPEGYSVSREKKERFSLILESASTNQTSMYLCASSLRGGNTGELFFGEGSRLTVL.

The chain links TRBV6-5 to TRBJ1-5; 7 bases are shared with TRBD1. Trimming removed 9 bases from V and 7 bases from J; junction bases left unmatched: 3. CDR3 length equals 11 residues. Germline values: CDR1 MNHEY, CDR2 SVGAGI. CDR3 in amino acids: CASRDSQPQHF. The CDR3 DNA follows: TGTGCCAGTAGGGACAGCCAGCCCCAGCATTTT.

The chain is built from TRBV6-6 and TRBJ1-2; tentatively, D is TRBD1 (5 bases). V lost 7 bases to trimming and J lost 5 bases, with 8 bases between them. The CDR3 is 11 residues long. The germline CDR1 and CDR2 sequences are MNHNY and SVGAGI (reference sequence). CDR3 in amino acids: CASTGTYGYTF. CDR3 DNA: TGTGCCAGCACCGGGACTTATGGCTACACCTTC.

The chain carries TRBV2 and TRBJ2-3, with 8 positions matching TRBD2. Germline CDR1 SNHLY, CDR2 FYNNEI. The CDR3 has 14 amino acids. J was trimmed by 2 bases and V by 5 bases; bases with no gene match: 3. Written as DNA, the CDR3 is TGTGCCAGCAGTCCGGGACTAGACACAGATACGCAGTATTTT. It encodes CASSPGLDTDTQYF.